Below are 13 T cell receptor beta chains sequenced from a single sample in a study of brain metastases from non-small cell lung cancer (dated by TCRdb to between 2018 and 2021). The method behind the library was the immunoSEQ multiplex PCR assay. TCRdb provides this immuneACCESS table in a form limited to in-frame rearrangements. Some clones are lacking; in checked studies, under half of them reflect an unresolved V gene, and why the rest are absent is not known. This sample comprises 3,500 to 5,000 clones, about 81% of them detected only once. Together, the top ten hold 5.5% to 7.5% of the sample. The sample comprised tumor-adjacent normal tissue. All receptors come from a donor at least 40 years old with non-small cell lung cancer.

This chain connects TRBV7-9 to TRBJ1-2; D possibly corresponds to TRBD1 (5 bases). The ends were cut back, 3 bases at V and 4 bases at J, with 12 bases in the middle. The CDR3 totals 14 residues. Germline V gene data show CDR1 as SEHNR and CDR2 as FQNEAQ (reference sequence). In nucleotides, the CDR3 is TGTGCCAGCAGCTTCATTTCCGGGACCTATGGCTACACCTTC. Translated: CASSFISGTYGYTF.

The gene calls are TRBV30 and TRBJ2-3; D possibly corresponds to TRBD2 (6 bases). The V end lost 0 bases, the J end lost 5 bases, and 12 bases lay between the germline ends. The CDR3 consists of 14 residues. In germline, CDR1 is GTSNPN, CDR2 SVGIG (reference sequence). The CDR3 DNA is TGTGCCTGGAGTGTCGGCGGGACCGAAGATACGCAGTATTTT. Protein: CAWSVGGTEDTQYF.

This rearrangement joins TRBV27 to TRBJ2-2; TRBD1 matches at 9 bases. CDR3 length: 15 residues. Unmatched junction bases numbered 5, after V lost 5 bases and J lost 4 bases. Germline V gene lookup returns CDR1 MNHEY and CDR2 SMNVEV (reference sequence). This CDR3 reads CASSDGTGSTGELFF. In nucleotides, the CDR3 is TGTGCCAGCAGTGACGGGACAGGGAGCACCGGGGAGCTGTTTTTT.

The J gene is TRBJ1-3, the V gene TRBV5-6; the D is unclear. The V and J ends lost 4 bases and 0 bases respectively, with 11 bases between them. Germline V gene lookup returns CDR1 SGHDT and CDR2 YYEEEE. This CDR3 spans 15 amino acids. As DNA, the CDR3 is TGTGCCAGCAGCCGAAGACGGTTCTCTGGAAACACCATATATTTT. Its translation: CASSRRRFSGNTIYF.

A remark on this clone: This CDR3 is also generated by other DNA sequences in the sample. For the CDR3, the DNA is TGTGCCGCTGCAACCGCCCAGGGAGGATTGAGCACAGATACGCAGTATTTT. It yields the protein CAAATAQGGLSTDTQYF. V usage is TRBV7-8 and J usage is TRBJ2-3; D possibly corresponds to TRBD2 (6 bases). This CDR3 region has 17 residues. Germline-derived CDR1 and CDR2 are SGHVS and FQNEAQ. V lost 11 bases and J lost 0, with 24 bases in between.

The V gene is TRBV18, the J gene TRBJ2-7, with 7 bases fitting TRBD2. This CDR3 has 14 residues. CDR1 is KGHSH, CDR2 LQKENI, per germline. V shed 0 bases and J 7 bases; nucleotides not matched to a gene: 6. The CDR3 DNA follows: TGTGCCAGCTCACCACCGAGTGGGGAGGGGGAGCAGTACTTC. Residues: CASSPPSGEGEQYF.

V and J are TRBV10-2 and TRBJ2-1, with D uncertain. Trimming removed 7 bases from V and 7 bases from J, with 8 bases in between. This CDR3 comprises 11 residues. Germline V gene lookup returns CDR1 WSHSY and CDR2 SAAADI. The CDR3 region is CASKTENEQFF. CDR3 sequence (DNA): TGCGCCAGCAAGACGGAGAATGAGCAGTTCTTC.

The V call is TRBV28, the J call TRBJ1-3; 7 bases line up with TRBD1. V shed 11 bases, J shed 0 bases, and the junction held 10 bases outside the gene matches. Germline CDR1 MDHEN, CDR2 SYDVKM. The CDR3 consists of 15 residues. CDR3 bases: TGTGCCTCTCAGACAGGGCAGCACTCTGGAAACACCATATATTTT. Residues: CASQTGQHSGNTIYF.

The V and J genes are TRBV6-5 and TRBJ1-1, with D maybe TRBD1 (5 bases). CDR1 and CDR2 from the germline V gene are MNHEY and SVGAGI. The CDR3 is made up of 13 amino acids. The V gene lost 9 bases and the J gene lost 0 bases, with 11 bases spanning the gap. The CDR3 sequence: CASLRGVNTEAFF. CDR3 DNA: TGTGCCAGTCTTCGAGGGGTGAACACTGAAGCTTTCTTT.

V gene TRBV27 combines with J gene TRBJ1-6; 8 bases fit TRBD1. Trimming cost V 3 bases and J 7 bases; bases outside gene matches: 8. This CDR3 spans 16 amino acids. The germline V gene has CDR1 MNHEY and CDR2 SMNVEV (reference sequence). CDR3 amino acids: CASSFLTQGANSPLHF. The CDR3 nucleotides read TGTGCCAGCAGTTTCCTCACGCAGGGGGCAAATTCACCCCTCCACTTT.

This clone was seen a handful of times. Other DNA sequences in this specimen translate into the identical CDR3. J is TRBJ2-1 and V is TRBV7-9; 7 nucleotides match TRBD2. V lost 6 bases, J lost 14 bases, and 13 bases stayed unmatched. Germline loops: CDR1 SEHNR, CDR2 FQNEAQ (reference sequence). The CDR3 runs to 13 residues. In nucleotides, the CDR3 is TGTGCCAGCAGTCCTCCGACTAGCCCCAGGGAGTTCTTC. It codes for CASSPPTSPREFF.

The chain links TRBV5-4 to TRBJ2-1; TRBD2 aligns across 8 bases. This CDR3 is built from 16 residues. V gave up 0 bases and J gave up 4 bases; unmatched junction bases: 6. Looked up from germline, CDR1 is SGHNT and CDR2 is YYREEE (reference sequence). CDR3 coding DNA: TGTGCCAGCAGCTTGGGCGGGAGGACCCCGTACAATGAGCAGTTCTTC. Translating it yields CASSLGGRTPYNEQFF. The full variable domain, completed using reference TRBV5-4 and TRBJ2-1, is ETGVTQSPTHLIKTRGQQVTLRCSSQSGHNTVSWYQQALGQGPQFIFQYYREEENGRGNFPPRFSGLQFPNYSSELNVNALELDDSALYLCASSLGGRTPYNEQFFGPGTRLTVL.

This rearrangement joins TRBV28 to TRBJ1-5; D may be TRBD1 (5 bases). Per germline, CDR1 MDHEN and CDR2 SYDVKM. The CDR3 loop spans 14 amino acids. Trimming left V 7 bases short and J 1 base short, with 11 bases between. Here the CDR3 reads CASTPGGSNQPQHF. The CDR3 bases are TGTGCCAGCACCCCCGGGGGGAGCAATCAGCCCCAGCATTTT.